This TCR beta chain was captured by sequencing in a study of shared clonotypes between healthy human individuals. About this clone itself: Other DNA sequences of this sample code for an identical CDR3.

Repertoires were generated with immunoSEQ multiplex PCR, while TCRdb's copy carries only in-frame clones and drops some. The sample includes millions of clones, 85% to 95% of them seen just once. The CDR3 consists of 14 residues. V was shortened by 1 base and J by 2 bases, with 8 bases between the two germline ends. Germline V gene data show CDR1 as LNHDA and CDR2 as SQIVND (reference sequence). The clonotype was recovered from a man in his late teens or twenties in good health. Sequencing input: naive CD4+ T cells sorted from blood. Subset meaning: CD45RA+ positively selected. The V call is TRBV19, the J call TRBJ1-1, with D possibly being TRBD1 (5 bases). CDR3 loop: CASSIVQGNTEAFF. CDR3 bases: TGTGCCAGTAGTATAGTGCAGGGCAACACTGAAGCTTTCTTT.